The text below deals with one T cell receptor beta chain. Its antigen is not known. Germline and junction disagree at one end, which may indicate a read error. The sample belongs to a study of CD8 T cells in ankylosing spondylitis. Study-level findings and limits: It appeared that ankylosing spondylitis blood was characterized by a TCR beta motif of several highly homologous variants.

As the method for making TCR beta libraries, quantitative 5'-RACE with molecular barcodes was used. TCRdb ran MiXCR on the 5' RACE reads and lists one entry per CDR3 protein. This sample has over 200,000 distinct CDR3 sequences, with roughly 18% found just once. The CDR3 is 19 amino acids. The sequencing input was blood, either unsorted or a sorted T cell fraction (not recorded which). This clonotype was sampled from a male donor with ankylosing spondylitis. The chain recombines TRBV12-3 or TRBV12-4 with TRBJ2-1; TRBD2 matches 13 bases. The CDR3 nucleotides read TGTGCCCGCAGCCCCCCCCCGTCCGGGACTAGCGGGATCCACAATGAGCAGTTCTTC. Translating gives CARSPPPSGTSGIHNEQFF.